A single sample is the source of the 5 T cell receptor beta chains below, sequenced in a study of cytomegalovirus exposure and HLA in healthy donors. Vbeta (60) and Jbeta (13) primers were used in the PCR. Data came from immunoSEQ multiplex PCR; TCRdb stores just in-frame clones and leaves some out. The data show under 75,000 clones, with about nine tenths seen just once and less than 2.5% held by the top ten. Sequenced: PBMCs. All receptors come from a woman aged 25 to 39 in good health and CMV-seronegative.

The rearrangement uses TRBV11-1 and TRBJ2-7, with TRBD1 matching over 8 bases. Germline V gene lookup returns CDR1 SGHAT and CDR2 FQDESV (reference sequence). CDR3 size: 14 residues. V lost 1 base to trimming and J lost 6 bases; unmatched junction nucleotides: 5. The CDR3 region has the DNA TGTGCCAGCAGCTTAGAGAGGACAGGGTTCGAGCAGTACTTC. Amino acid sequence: CASSLERTGFEQYF.

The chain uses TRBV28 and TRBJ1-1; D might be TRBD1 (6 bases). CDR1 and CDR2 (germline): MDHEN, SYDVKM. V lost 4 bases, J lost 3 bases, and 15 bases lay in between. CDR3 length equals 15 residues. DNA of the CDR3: TGTGCCAGCAGTTGGGGTAGGGCAGGGGACACTGAAGCTTTCTTT. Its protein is CASSWGRAGDTEAFF.

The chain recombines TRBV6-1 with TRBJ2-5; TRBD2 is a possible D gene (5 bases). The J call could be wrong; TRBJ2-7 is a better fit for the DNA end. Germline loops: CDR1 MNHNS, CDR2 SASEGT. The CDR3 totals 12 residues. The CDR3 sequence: CASSVEGYEQYF. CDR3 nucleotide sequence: TGTGCCAGCAGTGTAGAGGGCTACGAGCAGTACTTC.

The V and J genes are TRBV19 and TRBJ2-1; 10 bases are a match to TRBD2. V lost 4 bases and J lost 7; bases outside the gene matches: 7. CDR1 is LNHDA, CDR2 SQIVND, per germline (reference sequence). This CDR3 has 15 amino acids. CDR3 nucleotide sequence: TGTGCCAGTAGTACTGGGACTAGCGAGGGAAATGAGCAGTTCTTC. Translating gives CASSTGTSEGNEQFF.

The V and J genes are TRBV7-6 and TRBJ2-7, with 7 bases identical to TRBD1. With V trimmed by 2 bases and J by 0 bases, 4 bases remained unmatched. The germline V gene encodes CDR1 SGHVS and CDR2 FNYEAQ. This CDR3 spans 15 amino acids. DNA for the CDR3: TGTGCCAGCAGCTTAACGGGACAGATCTCCTACGAGCAGTACTTC. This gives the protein CASSLTGQISYEQYF.